This T cell receptor beta chain was retrieved from a study of T cell clones after liver transplantation. For the study at large: Post-transplant blood was tracked for graft-donor-reactive T cell clones identified in a pre-transplant mixed lymphocyte reaction. Three of the eight recipients were HCV-positive; the rest had non-autoimmune, non-viral transplant indications.

Study-level points and caveats: Compared with third party-reactive sequences, donor-reactive ones declined more, independent of withdrawal success.

The length of the CDR3 is 16 residues. CDR1 SGHTA and CDR2 FQGNSA come from the germline V gene. With 2 bases clipped from V and 3 bases from J, the junction kept 7 bases outside the gene matches. TCRdb's copy holds only in-frame clones and misses some; the assay was immunoSEQ multiplex PCR. Of fewer than 50,000 clones detected, roughly 84% appear once; the ten largest clones hold 2% to 3%. To note about this clone: Its antigen is still unknown.

The J gene is TRBJ1-3, the V gene TRBV7-2, with TRBD1 matching 7 bases. The TCR comes from a human patient who received a liver transplant. Certain T cells may be donor cells from the graft. The sequencing here drew on CD4+ T cells from blood, taken 24 months after liver transplant. The CDR3 bases are TGTGCCAGCAGCTTACACAGGGGAGTAGGTGGAAACACCATATATTTT. Encoded protein: CASSLHRGVGGNTIYF.